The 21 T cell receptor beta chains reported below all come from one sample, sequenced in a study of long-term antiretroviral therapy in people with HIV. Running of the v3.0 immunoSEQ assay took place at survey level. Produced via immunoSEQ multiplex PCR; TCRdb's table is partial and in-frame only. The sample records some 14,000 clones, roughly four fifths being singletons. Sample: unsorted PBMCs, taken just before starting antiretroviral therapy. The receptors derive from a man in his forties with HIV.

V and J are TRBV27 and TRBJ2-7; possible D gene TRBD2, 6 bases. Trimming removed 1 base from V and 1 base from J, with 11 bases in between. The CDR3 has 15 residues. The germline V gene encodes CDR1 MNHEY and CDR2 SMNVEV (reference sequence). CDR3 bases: TGTGCCAGCAGTTTATTGGCAGGGAGGTCCTACGAGCAGTACTTC. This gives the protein CASSLLAGRSYEQYF.

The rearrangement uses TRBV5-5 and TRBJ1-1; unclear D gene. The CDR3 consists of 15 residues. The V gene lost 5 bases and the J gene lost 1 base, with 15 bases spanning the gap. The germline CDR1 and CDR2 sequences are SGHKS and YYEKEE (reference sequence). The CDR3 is CASSPGRLSNTEAFF. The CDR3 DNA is TGTGCCAGCAGTCCCGGTCGGTTGTCGAACACTGAAGCTTTCTTT.

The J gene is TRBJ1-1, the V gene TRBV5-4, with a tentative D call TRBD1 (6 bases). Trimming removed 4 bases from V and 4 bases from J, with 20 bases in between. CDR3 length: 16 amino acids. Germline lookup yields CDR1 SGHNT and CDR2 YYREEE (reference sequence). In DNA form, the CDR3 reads TGTGCCAGCAGCGACCTCCCTGGACAGTCTGGCACTGAAGCTTTCTTT. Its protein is CASSDLPGQSGTEAFF.

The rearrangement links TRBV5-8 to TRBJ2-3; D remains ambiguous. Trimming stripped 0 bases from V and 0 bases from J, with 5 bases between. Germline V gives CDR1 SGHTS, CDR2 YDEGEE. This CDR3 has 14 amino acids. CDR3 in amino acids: CASSLGQSTDTQYF. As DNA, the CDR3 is TGTGCCAGCAGCTTGGGCCAGAGCACAGATACGCAGTATTTT.

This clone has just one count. The CDR3 spells CSVEEASYEQYF. CDR3 nucleotides: TGCAGCGTTGAGGAGGCCTCCTACGAGCAGTACTTC. This rearrangement joins TRBV29-1 to TRBJ2-7; tentatively, D is TRBD2 (5 bases). The germline V and J ends were trimmed by 3 bases and 0 bases, with 6 bases remaining between them. Germline-derived CDR1 and CDR2 are SQVTM and ANQGSEA. This CDR3 comprises 12 residues.

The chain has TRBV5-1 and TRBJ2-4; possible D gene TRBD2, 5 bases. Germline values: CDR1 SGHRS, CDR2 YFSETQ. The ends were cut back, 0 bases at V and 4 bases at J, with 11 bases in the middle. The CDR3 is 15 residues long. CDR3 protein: CASSLGGGFKNIQYF. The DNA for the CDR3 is TGCGCCAGCAGCTTGGGTGGAGGATTTAAAAACATTCAGTACTTC. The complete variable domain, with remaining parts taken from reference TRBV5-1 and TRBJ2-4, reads KAGVTQTPRYLIKTRGQQVTLSCSPISGHRSVSWYQQTPGQGLQFLFEYFSETQRNKGNFPGRFSGRQFSNSRSEMNVSTLELGDSALYLCASSLGGGFKNIQYFGAGTRLSVL.

The CDR3 DNA follows: TGTGCCAGTCAGGGGTCTCGGGAAGTCTACGAGCAGTACTTC. This gives the protein CASQGSREVYEQYF. The chain recombines TRBV11-2 with TRBJ2-7, with D perhaps matching TRBD1 (6 bases). CDR1 is SGHAT and CDR2 is FQNNGV in the germline V gene. V gave up 9 bases and J gave up 3 bases, with 18 bases separating them. CDR3 size: 14 residues.

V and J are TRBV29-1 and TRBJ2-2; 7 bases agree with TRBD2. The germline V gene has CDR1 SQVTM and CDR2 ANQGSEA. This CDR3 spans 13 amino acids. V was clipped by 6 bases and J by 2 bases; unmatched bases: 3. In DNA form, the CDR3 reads TGCAGCGTCGCTAGCGGAAACACCGGGGAGCTGTTTTTT. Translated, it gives CSVASGNTGELFF.

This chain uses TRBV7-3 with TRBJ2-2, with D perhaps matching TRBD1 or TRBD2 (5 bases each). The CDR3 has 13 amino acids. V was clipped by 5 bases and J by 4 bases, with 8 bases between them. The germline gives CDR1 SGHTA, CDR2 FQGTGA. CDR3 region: CASSAGGTGELFF. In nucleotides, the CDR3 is TGTGCCAGCAGCGCTGGGGGCACCGGGGAGCTGTTTTTT. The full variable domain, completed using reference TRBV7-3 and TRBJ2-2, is GAGVSQTPSNKVTEKGKYVELRCDPISGHTALYWYRQSLGQGPEFLIYFQGTGAADDSGLPNDRFFAVRPEGSVSTLKIQRTERGDSAVYLCASSAGGTGELFFGEGSRLTVL.

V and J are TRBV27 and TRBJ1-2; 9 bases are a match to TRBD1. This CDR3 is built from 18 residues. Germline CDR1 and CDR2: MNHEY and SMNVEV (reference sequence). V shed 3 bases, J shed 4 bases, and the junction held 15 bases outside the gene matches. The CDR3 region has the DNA TGTGCCAGCAGTTTTAGACTCCCCCGACAGGGGGGGATCTATGGCTACACCTTC. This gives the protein CASSFRLPRQGGIYGYTF.

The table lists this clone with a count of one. The CDR3 is CAISESTGLPGELFF. In DNA, the CDR3 is TGTGCCATCAGTGAGTCGACGGGCCTCCCGGGGGAGCTGTTTTTT. This chain joins TRBV10-3 and TRBJ2-2; no clear D. Trimming stripped 0 bases from V and 8 bases from J, with 13 bases between. Germline V lookup: CDR1 ENHRY, CDR2 SYGVKD. This CDR3 region has 15 residues.

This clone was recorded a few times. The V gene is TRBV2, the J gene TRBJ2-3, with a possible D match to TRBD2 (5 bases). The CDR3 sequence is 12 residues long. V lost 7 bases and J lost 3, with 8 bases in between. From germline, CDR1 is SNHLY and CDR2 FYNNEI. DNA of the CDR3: TGTGCCAGCAAGGTAGCGACAGATACGCAGTATTTT. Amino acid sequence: CASKVATDTQYF.

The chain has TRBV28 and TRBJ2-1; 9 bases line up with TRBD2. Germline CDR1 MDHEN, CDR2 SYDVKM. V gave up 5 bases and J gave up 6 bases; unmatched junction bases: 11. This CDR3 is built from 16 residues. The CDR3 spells CASSVSGRGGRNEQFF. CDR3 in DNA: TGTGCCAGCAGTGTTAGCGGGAGAGGAGGTCGCAATGAGCAGTTCTTC.

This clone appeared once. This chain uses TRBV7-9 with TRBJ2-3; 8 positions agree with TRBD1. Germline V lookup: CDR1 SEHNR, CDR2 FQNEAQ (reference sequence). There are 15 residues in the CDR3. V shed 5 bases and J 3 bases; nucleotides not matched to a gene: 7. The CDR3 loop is CASSRGQGATDTQYF. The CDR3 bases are TGTGCCAGCAGCCGAGGACAGGGTGCGACAGATACGCAGTATTTT.

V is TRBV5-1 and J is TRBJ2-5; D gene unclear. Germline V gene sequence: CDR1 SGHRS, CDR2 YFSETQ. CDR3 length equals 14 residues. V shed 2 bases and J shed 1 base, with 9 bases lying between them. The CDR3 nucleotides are TGCGCCAGCAGCTTTGAAGGGTTCCAAGAGACCCAGTACTTC. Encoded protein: CASSFEGFQETQYF.

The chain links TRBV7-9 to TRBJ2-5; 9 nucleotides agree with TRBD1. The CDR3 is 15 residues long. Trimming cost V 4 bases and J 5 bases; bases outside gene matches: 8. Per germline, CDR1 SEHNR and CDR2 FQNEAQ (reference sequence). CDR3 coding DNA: TGTGCCAGCAGCTGGGGACAGGGCCGAGCGGAGACCCAGTACTTC. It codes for CASSWGQGRAETQYF.

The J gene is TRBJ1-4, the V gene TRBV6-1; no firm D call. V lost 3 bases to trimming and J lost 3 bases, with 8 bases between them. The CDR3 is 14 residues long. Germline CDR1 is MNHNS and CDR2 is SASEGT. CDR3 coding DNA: TGTGCCAGCAGTGAGATGATCTCTAATGAAAAACTGTTTTTT. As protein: CASSEMISNEKLFF.

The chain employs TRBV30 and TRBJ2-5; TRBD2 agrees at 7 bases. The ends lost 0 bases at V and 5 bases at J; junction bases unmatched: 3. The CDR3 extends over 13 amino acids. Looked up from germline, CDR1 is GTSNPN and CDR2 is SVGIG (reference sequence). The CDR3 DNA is TGTGCCTGGAGTGTACTGGGGGGGGAGACCCAGTACTTC. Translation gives CAWSVLGGETQYF.

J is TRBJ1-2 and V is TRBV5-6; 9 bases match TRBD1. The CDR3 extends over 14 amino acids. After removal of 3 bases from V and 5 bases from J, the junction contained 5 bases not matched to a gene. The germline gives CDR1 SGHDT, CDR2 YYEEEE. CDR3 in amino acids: CASSSIQGAYGYTF. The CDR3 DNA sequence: TGTGCCAGCAGCTCAATACAGGGGGCGTATGGCTACACCTTC.

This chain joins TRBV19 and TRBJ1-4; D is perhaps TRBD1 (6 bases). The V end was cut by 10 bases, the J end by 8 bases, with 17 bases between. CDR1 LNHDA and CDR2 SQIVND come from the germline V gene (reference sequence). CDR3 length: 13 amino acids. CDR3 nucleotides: TGTGCCATTTGGGACACCCGGGTGGAAAAACTGTTTTTT. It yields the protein CAIWDTRVEKLFF.

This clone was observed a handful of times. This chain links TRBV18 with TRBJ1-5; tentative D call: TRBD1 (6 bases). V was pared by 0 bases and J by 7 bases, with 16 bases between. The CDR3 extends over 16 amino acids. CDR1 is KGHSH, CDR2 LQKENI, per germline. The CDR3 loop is CASSPPGGGRRQPQHF. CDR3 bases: TGTGCCAGCTCACCACCGGGCGGGGGGCGCCGACAGCCCCAGCATTTT.